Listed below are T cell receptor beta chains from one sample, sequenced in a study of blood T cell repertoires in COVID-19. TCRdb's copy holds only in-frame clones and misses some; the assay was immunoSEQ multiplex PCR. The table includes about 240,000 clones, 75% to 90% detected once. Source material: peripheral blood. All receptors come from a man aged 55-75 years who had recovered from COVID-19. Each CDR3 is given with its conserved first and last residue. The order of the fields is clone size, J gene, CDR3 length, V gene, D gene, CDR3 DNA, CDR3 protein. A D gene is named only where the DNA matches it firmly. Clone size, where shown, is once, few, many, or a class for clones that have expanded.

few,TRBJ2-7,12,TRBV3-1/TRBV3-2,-,TGTGCCAGCAGCCAACCTGGGGGGTTCGGGGTCTTC,CASSQPGGFGVF
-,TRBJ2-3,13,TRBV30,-,TGTGCCTGGAGTGTACGGTATTGGGATACGCAGTATTTT,CAWSVRYWDTQYF
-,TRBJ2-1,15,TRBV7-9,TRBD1,TGTGCCAGCAGCCGACGTCTGACAGGGAACAATGAGCAGTTCTTC,CASSRRLTGNNEQFF
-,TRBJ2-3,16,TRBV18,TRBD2,TGTGCCAGCTCACCACTTGCGGGGGGTTTCACAGATACGCAGTATTTT,CASSPLAGGFTDTQYF
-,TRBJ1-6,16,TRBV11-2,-,TGTGCCAGCAGCTTAGATCCCGTCAGAAGGAGTTCACCCCTCCACTTT,CASSLDPVRRSSPLHF
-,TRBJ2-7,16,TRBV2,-,TGTGCCAGCAGGGAGATAAAACAGGGTTCCATATACGAGCAGTACTTC,CASREIKQGSIYEQYF
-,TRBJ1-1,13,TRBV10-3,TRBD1,TGTGCCATCAGTAGACAGGGGAACACTGAAGCTTTCTTT,CAISRQGNTEAFF
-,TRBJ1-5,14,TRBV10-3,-,TGTGCCACCGCGGGACTCCTCGAGGGTCAGCCCCAGCATTTT,CATAGLLEGQPQHF
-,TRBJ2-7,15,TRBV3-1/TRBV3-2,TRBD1,TGTGCCAGCAGCCGCCGTTCGGACAGGTCCTACGAGCAGTACTTC,CASSRRSDRSYEQYF
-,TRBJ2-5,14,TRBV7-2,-,TGTGCCAGCAGCCCTTGGGGGCAGGGAGAGACCCAGTACTTC,CASSPWGQGETQYF
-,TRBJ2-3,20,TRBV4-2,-,TGTGCCAGCAGCCAAGATTTATTAATAGACTTAGGAGGAAGCACAGATACGCAGTATTTT,CASSQDLLIDLGGSTDTQYF
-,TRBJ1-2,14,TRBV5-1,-,TGCGCCAGCAGCTTGGTCTCGGGTAACTATGGCTACACCTTC,CASSLVSGNYGYTF
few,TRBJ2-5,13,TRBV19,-,TGTGCCAGTAGGGGCAGGGGCAAGGAGACCCAGTACTTC,CASRGRGKETQYF
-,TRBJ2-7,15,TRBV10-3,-,TGTGCCATCAGTGAGTCAGGGGCCAGCTCCTACGAGCAGTACTTC,CAISESGASSYEQYF
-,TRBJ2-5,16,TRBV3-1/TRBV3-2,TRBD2,TGTGCCAGCAGCCCCCCACTCGGGGGGGCCCAAGAGACCCAGTACTTC,CASSPPLGGAQETQYF
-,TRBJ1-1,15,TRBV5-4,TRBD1,TGTGCCAGCAGCCCCTCGACAGGGATGAACACTGAAGCTTTCTTT,CASSPSTGMNTEAFF
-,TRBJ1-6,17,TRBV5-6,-,TGTGCCAGCAGCGTTATTGGGGGGGCGACAGTTCTTTCACCCCTCCACTTT,CASSVIGGATVLSPLHF
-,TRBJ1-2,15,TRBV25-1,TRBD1,TGTGCCAGCAGAGGAACGACAGGGATTAACTATGGCTACACCTTC,CASRGTTGINYGYTF
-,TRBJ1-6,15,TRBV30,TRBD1,TGTGCCTGGAAAAGGGACAGCCGGGGAAATTCACCCCTCCACTTT,CAWKRDSRGNSPLHF
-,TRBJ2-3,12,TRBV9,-,TGTGCCAGCAGCGTAGCGAGGGTTCCGCAGTATTTT,CASSVARVPQYF
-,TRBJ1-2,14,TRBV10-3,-,TGTGCCATCGGTGGGGCAGGGCCCTTCTATGGCTACACCTTC,CAIGGAGPFYGYTF
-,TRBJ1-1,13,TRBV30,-,TGTGCCTGGACAGTGACAGTACTCACTGAAGCTTTCTTT,CAWTVTVLTEAFF
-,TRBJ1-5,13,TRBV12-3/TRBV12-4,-,TGTGCCAGCAGGGACAGCAACAATCAGCCCCAGCATTTT,CASRDSNNQPQHF
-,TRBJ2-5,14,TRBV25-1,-,TGTGCCAGCAGTCAATGGAGGGGGGGCGAGACCCAGTACTTC,CASSQWRGGETQYF
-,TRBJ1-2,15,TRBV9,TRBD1,TGTGCCAGCAGCGAGGGGACAGGGAAGATCTATGGCTACACCTTC,CASSEGTGKIYGYTF
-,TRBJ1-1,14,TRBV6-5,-,TGTGCCAGCGGACCACAGGGCCTGAACACTGAAGCTTTCTTT,CASGPQGLNTEAFF
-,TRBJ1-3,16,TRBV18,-,TGTGCCAGCTCATCCGACACCTTGAGCTCTGGAAACACCATATATTTT,CASSSDTLSSGNTIYF